This T cell receptor beta chain appears in the sequencing data of a study of blood T cell repertoires in COVID-19. Study as a whole: Material from acute and convalescent COVID-19 was sourced from the United States, Italy and Spain. In each case, the material was cDNA or gDNA derived from T cells, B-cell-depleted T cells, or PBMCs.

Cohort placement rested on clinical history that participants reported themselves. In the original processing: Using reference gene primer amplification, nucleated cell counts were estimated. The table came from immunoSEQ multiplex PCR; TCRdb's copy has only in-frame clones and leaves some out. V, J and clone size are taken as reported in that table, and D and trimming were inferred from the DNA itself. Here the sample spans around 250,000 clones, about 89% being singletons. V trimming: 0 bases; J trimming: 9 bases; junction bases outside the gene matches: 6. The CDR3 is 15 amino acids. The germline gives CDR1 LGHNA, CDR2 YNFKEQ. In this sample, this clone turned up many times.

This TCR was sampled from a human donor in a cohort exposed to, infected with or recovered from COVID-19 (not recorded which). The donor label of this sample is uncertain. J is TRBJ1-4 and V is TRBV4-2, with 8 bases lining up with TRBD1. What was sequenced was PBMCs or T cells enriched from blood (not recorded which). CDR3 bases: TGTGCCAGCAGCCAAGACCGGGACAGGCAGAAAAAACTGTTTTTT. It yields the protein CASSQDRDRQKKLFF.